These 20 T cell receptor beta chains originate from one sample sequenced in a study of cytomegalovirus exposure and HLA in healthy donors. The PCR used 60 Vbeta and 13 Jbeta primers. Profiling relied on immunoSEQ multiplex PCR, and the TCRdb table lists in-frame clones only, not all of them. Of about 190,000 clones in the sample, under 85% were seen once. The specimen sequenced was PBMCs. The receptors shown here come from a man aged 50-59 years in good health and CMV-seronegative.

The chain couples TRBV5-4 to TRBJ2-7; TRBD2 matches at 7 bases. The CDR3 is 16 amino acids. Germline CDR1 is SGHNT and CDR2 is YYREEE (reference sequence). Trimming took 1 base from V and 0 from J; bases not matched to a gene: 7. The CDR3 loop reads CASSLKSSGHSYEQYF. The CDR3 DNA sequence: TGTGCCAGCAGCTTGAAGTCTAGCGGACACTCCTACGAGCAGTACTTC.

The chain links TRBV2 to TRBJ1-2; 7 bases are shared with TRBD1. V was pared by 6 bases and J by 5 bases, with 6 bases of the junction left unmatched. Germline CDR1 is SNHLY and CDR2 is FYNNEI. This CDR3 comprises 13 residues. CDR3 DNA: TGTGCCAGCAGGGACAGGTGGCTATATGGCTACACCTTC. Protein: CASRDRWLYGYTF.

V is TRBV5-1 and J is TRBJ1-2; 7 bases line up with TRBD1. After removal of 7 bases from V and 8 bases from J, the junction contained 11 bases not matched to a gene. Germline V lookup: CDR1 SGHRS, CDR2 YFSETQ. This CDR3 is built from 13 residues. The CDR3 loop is CASSGTDENGYTF. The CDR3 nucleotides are TGCGCCAGCTCCGGGACAGACGAAAACGGCTACACCTTC.

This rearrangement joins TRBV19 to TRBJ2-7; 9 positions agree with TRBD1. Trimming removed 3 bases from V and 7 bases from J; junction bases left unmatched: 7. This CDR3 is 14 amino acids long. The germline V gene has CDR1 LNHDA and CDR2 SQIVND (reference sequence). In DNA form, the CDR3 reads TGTGCCAGTAGTATGGTACAGGGGGCGGGGGAGCAGTACTTC. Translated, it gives CASSMVQGAGEQYF. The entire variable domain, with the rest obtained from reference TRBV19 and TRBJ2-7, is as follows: DGGITQSPKYLFRKEGQNVTLSCEQNLNHDAMYWYRQDPGQGLRLIYYSQIVNDFQKGDIAEGYSVSREKKESFPLTVTSAQKNPTAFYLCASSMVQGAGEQYFGPGTRLTVT.

The CDR3 DNA sequence: TGCGCCAGCAGCCAAGTTGAGGGGGCCTCCTACGAGCAGTACTTC. Its protein product is CASSQVEGASYEQYF. The J gene is TRBJ2-5, the V gene TRBV4-3; 7 bases align to TRBD1. The J call is in doubt because the DNA end fits TRBJ2-7 better. The CDR3 length is 15 residues. Looked up from germline, CDR1 is LGHNA and CDR2 is YSLEER.

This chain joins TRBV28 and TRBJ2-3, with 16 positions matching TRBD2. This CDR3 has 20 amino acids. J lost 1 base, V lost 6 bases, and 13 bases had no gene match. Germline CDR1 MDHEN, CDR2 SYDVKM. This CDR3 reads CASSASLGTSGRAGTDTQYF. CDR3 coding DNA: TGTGCCAGCAGCGCATCCCTCGGGACTAGCGGGAGGGCCGGCACAGATACGCAGTATTTT. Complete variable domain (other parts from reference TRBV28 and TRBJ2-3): DVKVTQSSRYLVKRTGEKVFLECVQDMDHENMFWYRQDPGLGLRLIYFSYDVKMKEKGDIPEGYSVSREKKERFSLILESASTNQTSMYLCASSASLGTSGRAGTDTQYFGPGTRLTVL.

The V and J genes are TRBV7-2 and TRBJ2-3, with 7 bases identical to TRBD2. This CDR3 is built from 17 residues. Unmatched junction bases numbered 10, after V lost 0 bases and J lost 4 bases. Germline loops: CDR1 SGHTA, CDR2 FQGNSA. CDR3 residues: CASSLAVWGAGADTQYF. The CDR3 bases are TGTGCCAGCAGCTTAGCGGTGTGGGGCGCGGGGGCAGATACGCAGTATTTT.

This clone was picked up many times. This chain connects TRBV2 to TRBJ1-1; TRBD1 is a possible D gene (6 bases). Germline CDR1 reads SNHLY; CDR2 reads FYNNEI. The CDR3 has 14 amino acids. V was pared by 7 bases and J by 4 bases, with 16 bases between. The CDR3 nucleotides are TGTGCCAGCAACCGACAGGCCCATAGCACTGAAGCTTTCTTT. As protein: CASNRQAHSTEAFF.

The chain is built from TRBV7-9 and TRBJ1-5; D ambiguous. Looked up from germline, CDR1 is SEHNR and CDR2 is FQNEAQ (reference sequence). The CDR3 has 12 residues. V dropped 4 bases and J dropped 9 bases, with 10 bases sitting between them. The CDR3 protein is CASSSSEWPQHF. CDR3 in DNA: TGTGCCAGCAGCTCCTCCGAGTGGCCCCAGCATTTT.

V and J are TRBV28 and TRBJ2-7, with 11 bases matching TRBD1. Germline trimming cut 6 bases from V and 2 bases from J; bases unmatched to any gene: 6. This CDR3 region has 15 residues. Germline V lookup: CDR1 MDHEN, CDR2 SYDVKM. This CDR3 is CASRGTGGTPYEQYF. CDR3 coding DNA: TGTGCCAGCAGGGGGACAGGGGGTACTCCCTACGAGCAGTACTTC.

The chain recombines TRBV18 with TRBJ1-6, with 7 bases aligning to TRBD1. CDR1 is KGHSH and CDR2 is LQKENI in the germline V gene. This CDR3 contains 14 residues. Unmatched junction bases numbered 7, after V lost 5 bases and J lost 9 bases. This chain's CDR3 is CASSFYRDSSPLHF. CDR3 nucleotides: TGTGCCAGCTCATTTTACCGGGACAGTTCACCCCTCCACTTT.

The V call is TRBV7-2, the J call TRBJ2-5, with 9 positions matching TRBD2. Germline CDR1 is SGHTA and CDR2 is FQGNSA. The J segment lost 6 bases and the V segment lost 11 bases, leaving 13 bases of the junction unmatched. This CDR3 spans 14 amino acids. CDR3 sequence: CAAGGAGGRKTQYF. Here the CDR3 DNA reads TGTGCCGCTGGAGGGGCGGGAGGGAGGAAGACCCAGTACTTC. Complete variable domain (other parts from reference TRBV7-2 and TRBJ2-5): GAGVSQSPSNKVTEKGKDVELRCDPISGHTALYWYRQSLGQGLEFLIYFQGNSAPDKSGLPSDRFSAERTGGSVSTLTIQRTQQEDSAVYLCAAGGAGGRKTQYFGPGTRLLVL.

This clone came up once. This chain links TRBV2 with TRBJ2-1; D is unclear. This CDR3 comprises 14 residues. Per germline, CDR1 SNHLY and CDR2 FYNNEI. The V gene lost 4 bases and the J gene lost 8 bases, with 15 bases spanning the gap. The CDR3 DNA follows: TGTGCCAGCAGTGTGAGCATAATATCCGATGAGCAGTTCTTC. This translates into CASSVSIISDEQFF.

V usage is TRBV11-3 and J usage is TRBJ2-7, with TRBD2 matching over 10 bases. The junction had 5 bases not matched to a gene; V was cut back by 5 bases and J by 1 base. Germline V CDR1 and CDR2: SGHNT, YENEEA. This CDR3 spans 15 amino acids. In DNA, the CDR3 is TGTGCCAGCAGCGCTACTAGCGGGGCTTCCTACGAGCAGTACTTC. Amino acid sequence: CASSATSGASYEQYF.

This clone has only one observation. CDR3 sequence (DNA): TGCGCCAGCAGCTTGAACAGGGGGAACTATGGCTACACCTTC. This sequence encodes CASSLNRGNYGYTF. The J gene is TRBJ1-2, the V gene TRBV5-1; TRBD1 agrees at 8 bases. With V trimmed by 1 base and J by 2 bases, 1 base remained unmatched. The CDR3 totals 14 residues. Germline V gene lookup returns CDR1 SGHRS and CDR2 YFSETQ. The complete variable domain, with remaining parts taken from reference TRBV5-1 and TRBJ1-2, reads KAGVTQTPRYLIKTRGQQVTLSCSPISGHRSVSWYQQTPGQGLQFLFEYFSETQRNKGNFPGRFSGRQFSNSRSEMNVSTLELGDSALYLCASSLNRGNYGYTFGSGTRLTVV.

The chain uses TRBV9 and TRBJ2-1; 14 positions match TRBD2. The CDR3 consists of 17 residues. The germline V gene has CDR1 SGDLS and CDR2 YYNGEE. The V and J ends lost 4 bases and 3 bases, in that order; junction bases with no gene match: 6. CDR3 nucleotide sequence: TGTGCCAGCAGCCCAAGACTAGCGGGAGGGATCTACAATGAGCAGTTCTTC. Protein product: CASSPRLAGGIYNEQFF.

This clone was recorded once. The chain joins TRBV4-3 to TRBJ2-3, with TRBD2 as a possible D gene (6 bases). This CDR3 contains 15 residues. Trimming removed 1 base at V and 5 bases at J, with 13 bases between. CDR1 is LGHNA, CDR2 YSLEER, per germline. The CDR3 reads CASSQGGLGGDTQYF. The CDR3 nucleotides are TGCGCCAGCAGCCAAGGGGGCCTCGGGGGAGATACGCAGTATTTT.

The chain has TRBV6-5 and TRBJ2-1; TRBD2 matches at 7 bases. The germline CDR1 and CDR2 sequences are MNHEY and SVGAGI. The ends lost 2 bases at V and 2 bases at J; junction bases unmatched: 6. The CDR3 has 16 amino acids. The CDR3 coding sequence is TGTGCCAGCAGTTACATCGGGACTACCCCCTACAATGAGCAGTTCTTC. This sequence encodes CASSYIGTTPYNEQFF.

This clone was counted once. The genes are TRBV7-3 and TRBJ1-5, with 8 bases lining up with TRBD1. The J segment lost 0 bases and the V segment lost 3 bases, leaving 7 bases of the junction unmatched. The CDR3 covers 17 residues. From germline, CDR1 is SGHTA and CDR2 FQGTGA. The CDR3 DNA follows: TGTGCCAGCAGCTTTAGAGACAGGGGTGTTAGCAATCAGCCCCAGCATTTT. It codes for CASSFRDRGVSNQPQHF.

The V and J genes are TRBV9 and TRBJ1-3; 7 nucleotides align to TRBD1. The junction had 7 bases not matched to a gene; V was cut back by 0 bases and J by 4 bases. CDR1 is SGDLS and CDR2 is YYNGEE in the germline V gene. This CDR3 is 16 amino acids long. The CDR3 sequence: CASSVEEGARGNTIYF. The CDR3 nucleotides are TGTGCCAGCAGCGTAGAGGAGGGGGCGAGAGGAAACACCATATATTTT.